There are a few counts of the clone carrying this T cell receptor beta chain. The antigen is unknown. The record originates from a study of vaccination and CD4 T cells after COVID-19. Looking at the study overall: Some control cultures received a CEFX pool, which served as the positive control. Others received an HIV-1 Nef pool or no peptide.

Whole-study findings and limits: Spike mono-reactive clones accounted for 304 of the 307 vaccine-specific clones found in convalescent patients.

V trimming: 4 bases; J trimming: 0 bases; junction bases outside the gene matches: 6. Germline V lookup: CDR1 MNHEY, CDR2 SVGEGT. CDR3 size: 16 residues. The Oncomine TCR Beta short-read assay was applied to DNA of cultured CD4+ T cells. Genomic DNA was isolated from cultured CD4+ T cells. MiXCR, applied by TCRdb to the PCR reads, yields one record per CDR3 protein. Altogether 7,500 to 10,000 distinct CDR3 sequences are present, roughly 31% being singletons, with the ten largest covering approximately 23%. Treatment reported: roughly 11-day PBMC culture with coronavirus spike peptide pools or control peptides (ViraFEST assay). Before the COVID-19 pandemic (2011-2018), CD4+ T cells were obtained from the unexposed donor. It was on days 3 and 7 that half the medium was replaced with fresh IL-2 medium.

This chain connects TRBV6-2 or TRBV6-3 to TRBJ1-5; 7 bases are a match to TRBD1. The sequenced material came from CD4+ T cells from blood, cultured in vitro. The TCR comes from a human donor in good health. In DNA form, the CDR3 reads TGTGCCAGCAGTTTCCGACAGGGAAATAGCAATCAGCCCCAGCATTTT. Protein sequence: CASSFRQGNSNQPQHF.